This T cell receptor beta chain is from a study of CD8 T cells in Susac syndrome (dated by TCRdb to the late 2010s). In the study overall: Whether CD8+ T cell activation and differentiation in Susac syndrome was antigen driven was tested using repertoire sequencing. CD8+ T cell repertoire clonality was compared between some 12 healthy donors, some 14 Susac syndrome patients and approximately 15 multiple sclerosis patients.

RNA was extracted using the RNeasy kit, and roughly 0.45 to 1 ug of the RNA was reverse transcribed with random hexamers. TCR beta CDR3 regions were amplified with the immunoSEQ multiplex PCR assay covering 54 Vbeta and 13 Jbeta segments. PCR amplification bias was corrected by using a synthetic template baseline for primer optimization and computational correction. As for the original processing: Reads were annotated to V, D and J genes according to IMGT and were analyzed with immunoSEQ Analyzer, with only productive sequences retained. Clonality was calculated as one minus the Shannon entropy normalized by log2 of the number of productive unique sequences. For each patient and control, public and private clones were evaluated within the 100 most prevalent clones. A clone was defined as Susac-specific if it was absent from the healthy and MS cohorts, from 950 to 1,300 published viral clones and from other ImmuneACCESS disease sequences. TCRdb reanalyzed the raw reads on its own, using fastp at Q25 for trimming and MiXCR for clone calling, and kept in-frame beta chains. Duplicate CDR3 protein sequences are folded into a single record with the most common DNA and genes. V and J calls and clone size were set by TCRdb, not the authors. The sample includes about 120,000 distinct CDR3 sequences, with roughly 92% observed a single time. The ten biggest clones cover 0.12% of the sample.

Peripheral blood CD8+ and CD4+ T cells from healthy donors, Susac syndrome patients and multiple sclerosis patients were profiled using high-throughput TCR beta sequencing. The healthy donors served as controls matched for age and sex. CD8+ TEMRA cells were enriched by FACS, while bulk CD8+ and CD4+ T cells were purified by magnetic negative isolation. Blood was drawn into EDTA tubes, processed within 24 hours, and PBMCs were isolated by density gradient centrifugation. PBMCs intended for TCR sequencing were frozen in liquid nitrogen and were later thawed in a 37 degrees C water bath. Purity of sorted or isolated CD4+, CD8+ and CD8+ TEMRA cells was at least 90%. Including cysteine and phenylalanine, the CDR3 has 16 amino acids. The read is trimmed to its CDR3 DNA, 48 bases read in frame from base 1. Per the germline V gene, SGHTA is the CDR1 and FQGNSA is the CDR2. The junction shows trimming of 5 bases on V and 7 bases on J, plus 21 bases between the germline ends.

Comments on this clonotype: Its antigen is still unknown. No clone much larger than this one lies a single base away; base qualities are absent.

The research as a whole found: The TCR sequencing and HLA analysis was acknowledged to have included a relatively small number of individuals.

The sequenced sample was CD8+ T cells from PBMCs. This TCR was recovered from a human donor in good health. Recombination linked TRBV7-2 to TRBJ1-5, with the D segment identity uncertain. CDR3 sequence: CASSPLLSGSFQPQHF. In nucleotide form, the sequence is TGTGCCAGCAGCCCCCTGTTATCGGGGTCCTTCCAGCCCCAGCATTTT. The CDR3, completed at both ends by the reference TRBV7-2 and TRBJ1-5 genes, gives the full variable domain GAGVSQSPSNKVTEKGKDVELRCDPISGHTALYWYRQSLGQGLEFLIYFQGNSAPDKSGLPSDRFSAERTGGSVSTLTIQRTQQEDSAVYLCASSPLLSGSFQPQHFGDGTRLSIL.